The present T cell receptor beta chain was sequenced within a study of T cells in localized non-small cell lung cancer. Data came from immunoSEQ multiplex PCR; TCRdb stores just in-frame clones and leaves some out. The sample contains approximately 83,000 clones, 70% to 90% of which appear only once. In regard to this clone: The antigen remains unidentified.

General observations from the study: Peak T cell clonality was found in uninvolved adjacent lung, exceeding tumor. The appearance of a median roughly 61 of the top 100 tumor clones was seen in adjacent lung. A single tumor region was sequenced, leaving heterogeneity possible.

The sample consisted of peripheral blood, taken before any cancer treatment. The source of this sequence is a woman aged 40 to 75 with stage I squamous cell lung carcinoma.

CDR3 nucleotides: TGTGCCAGCAGCTTTGGGCGGGGCGGCGGGGAGCTGTTTTTT. Translated: CASSFGRGGGELFF. This rearrangement joins TRBV7-2 to TRBJ2-2, with TRBD2 as a possible D gene (6 bases). Per the germline V gene, CDR1 is SGHTA and CDR2 is FQGNSA. The CDR3 totals 14 residues. Trimming took off 3 bases at V and 7 bases at J, with 12 bases between the two ends.